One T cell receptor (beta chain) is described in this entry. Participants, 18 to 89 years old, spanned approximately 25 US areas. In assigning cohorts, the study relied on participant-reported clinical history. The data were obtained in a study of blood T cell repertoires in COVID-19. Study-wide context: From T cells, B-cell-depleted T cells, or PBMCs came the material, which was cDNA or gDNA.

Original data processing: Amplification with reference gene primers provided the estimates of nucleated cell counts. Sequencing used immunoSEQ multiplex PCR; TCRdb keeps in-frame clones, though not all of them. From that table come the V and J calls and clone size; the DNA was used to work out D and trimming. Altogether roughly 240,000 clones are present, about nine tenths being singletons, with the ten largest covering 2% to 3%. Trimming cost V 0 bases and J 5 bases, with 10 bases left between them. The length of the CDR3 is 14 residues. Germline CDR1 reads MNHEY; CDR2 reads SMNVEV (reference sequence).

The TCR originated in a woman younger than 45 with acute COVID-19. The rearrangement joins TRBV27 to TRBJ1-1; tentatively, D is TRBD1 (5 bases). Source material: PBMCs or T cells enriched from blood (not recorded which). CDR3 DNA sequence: TGTGCCAGCAGTTTATCGACCAGGGTGACTGAAGCTTTCTTT. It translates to CASSLSTRVTEAFF.